The 5 T cell receptor beta chains given below trace back to one sample, sequenced in a study of human CD8 memory T cell subsets. Sequencing libraries of TCR beta were made by UMI-labeled 5' RACE. TCRdb re-called the 5' RACE reads and gives one entry per CDR3 protein, without DNA. This table lists 9,000 to 10,000 distinct CDR3 sequences. The material sequenced was CD8+ T cells from PBMCs. These receptors all stem from a human donor in good health.

The chain combines TRBV10-3 with TRBJ2-2; TCRdb returns TRBD1, unconfirmable since there is no DNA. This CDR3 comprises 16 residues. CDR1 and CDR2 from the germline V gene are ENHRY and SYGVKD. CDR3 protein: CAIMNFDRVGTGELFF.

This clonotype is labeled medium-sized based on frequency. This rearrangement joins TRBV11-2 to TRBJ2-7; TCRdb's D call of TRBD1 is untestable without DNA. This CDR3 is 15 amino acids long. Germline lookup yields CDR1 SGHAT and CDR2 FQNNGV. The CDR3 reads CASSLLGRVENEQYF.

The rearrangement uses TRBV10-3 and TRBJ2-7; TCRdb lists TRBD1, though no DNA is available to test this call. Germline CDR1 is ENHRY and CDR2 is SYGVKD. CDR3 length: 14 amino acids. The CDR3 is CAISGTGAPYEQYF.

The rearrangement uses TRBV7-8 and TRBJ2-1; TCRdb indicates TRBD2, and absent DNA this call remains unverified. The germline gives CDR1 SGHVS, CDR2 FQNEAQ. The CDR3 loop spans 16 amino acids. CDR3: CASSLPSGSAYNEQFF.

CDR3 sequence reads: CASSEQGASDTQYF. The gene calls are TRBV6-2 or TRBV6-3 and TRBJ2-3; TCRdb's D call, TRBD1, is unchecked because there is no DNA. CDR1 MNHEY and CDR2 SVGEGT come from the germline V gene. CDR3 length: 14 residues.